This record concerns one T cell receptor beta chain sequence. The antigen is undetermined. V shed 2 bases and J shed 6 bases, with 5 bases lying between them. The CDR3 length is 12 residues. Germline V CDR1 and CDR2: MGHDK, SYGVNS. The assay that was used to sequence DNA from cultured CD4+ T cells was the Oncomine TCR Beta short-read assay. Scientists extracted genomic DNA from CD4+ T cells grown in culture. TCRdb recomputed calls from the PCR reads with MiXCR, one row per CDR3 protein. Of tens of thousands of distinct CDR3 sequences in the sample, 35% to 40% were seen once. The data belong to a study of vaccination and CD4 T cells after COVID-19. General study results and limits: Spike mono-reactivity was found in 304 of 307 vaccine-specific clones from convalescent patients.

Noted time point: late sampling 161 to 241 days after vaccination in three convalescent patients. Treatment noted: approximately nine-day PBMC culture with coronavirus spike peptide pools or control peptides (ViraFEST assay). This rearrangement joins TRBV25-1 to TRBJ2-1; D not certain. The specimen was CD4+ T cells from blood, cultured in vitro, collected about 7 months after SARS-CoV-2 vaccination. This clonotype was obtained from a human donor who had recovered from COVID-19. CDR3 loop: CASSEGVNEQFF. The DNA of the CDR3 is TGTGCCAGCAGTGAAGGTGTCAATGAGCAGTTCTTC.